These 16 T cell receptor beta chains were sequenced from one sample in a study of beta chain features in type 1 diabetes. General observations from the study: Type 1 diabetes patients showed a moderate but significant shortening of TCRB CDR3s in all four CD4+ subsets.

What was sequenced were expressed TCRB transcripts, since all of the isolated RNA had been reverse transcribed. The data were produced by immunoSEQ multiplex PCR, yet TCRdb's version contains in-frame clones alone and is incomplete. The repertoire holds roughly 730,000 clones, with around an eighth as singletons. These receptors have no identified antigens. The sample comprised naive CD4+ T cells from blood. These TCRs come from a young man with type 1 diabetes.

V gene TRBV28 combines with J gene TRBJ2-7, with D possibly being TRBD2 (6 bases). The CDR3 covers 13 residues. Germline V gene data show CDR1 as MDHEN and CDR2 as SYDVKM. Trimming took off 3 bases at V and 5 bases at J, with 11 bases between the two ends. The CDR3: CASSLGGSNEQYF. The CDR3 region has the DNA TGTGCCAGCAGTTTGGGGGGTTCCAACGAGCAGTACTTC.

The table lists this clone with a few counts. The rearrangement joins TRBV6-1 to TRBJ1-5; weak D call: TRBD1 (6 bases). CDR1 and CDR2 (germline): MNHNS, SASEGT. The CDR3 totals 15 residues. Trimming left V 10 bases short and J 2 bases short, with 18 bases between. The CDR3 nucleotides read TGTGCCAACCCGGGACACAGGTACGGCAATCAGCCCCAGCATTTT. Translated: CANPGHRYGNQPQHF.

This clone was seen only a few times. The chain has TRBV15 and TRBJ2-5; D is tentatively TRBD1 or TRBD2 (5 bases each). The CDR3 spans 19 residues. V was clipped by 1 base and J by 3 bases, with 24 bases between them. CDR1 LNHNV and CDR2 YYDKDF come from the germline V gene (reference sequence). In DNA, the CDR3 is TGTGCCACCAGCAGAGGCCTCTGGGGCAACCGGGACCCTAAAGAGACCCAGTACTTC. Encoded protein: CATSRGLWGNRDPKETQYF.

This clone was counted a few times. The chain carries TRBV30 and TRBJ2-2, with TRBD2 identical over 7 bases. CDR1 is GTSNPN and CDR2 is SVGIG in the germline V gene (reference sequence). Losses at the gene ends were 2 bases for V and 5 bases for J; bases not matched to a gene: 8. The CDR3 is 15 residues long. The CDR3 nucleotides are TGTGCCTGGAGTCCACAGCGGGGTTATACCGGGGAGCTGTTTTTT. Translation gives CAWSPQRGYTGELFF.

This clone was recorded a few times. V is TRBV20-1 and J is TRBJ2-5, with a tentative D call TRBD2 (6 bases). The CDR3 contains 11 residues. Trimming removed 6 bases from V and 7 bases from J, with 12 bases in between. The germline V gene has CDR1 DFQATT and CDR2 SNEGSKA (reference sequence). CDR3 DNA sequence: TGCAGTGCCCCCTTGGGGGGGACCCAGTACTTC. It yields the protein CSAPLGGTQYF.

This clone was seen a few times. The chain couples TRBV6-5 to TRBJ1-6; tentatively, D is TRBD1 (5 bases). Germline CDR1 and CDR2: MNHEY and SVGAGI. CDR3 length: 12 amino acids. V lost 10 bases and J 7 bases, leaving 11 bases between the germline ends. The CDR3 DNA follows: TGTGCCATCTGCGAGGGGAATTCACCCCTCCACTTT. It yields the protein CAICEGNSPLHF.

In regard to this clone: Given a much more abundant clone one base away, this may be a read error. The chain is built from TRBV7-9 and TRBJ2-7; the D is unclear. The CDR3 length is 12 residues. CDR1 and CDR2 from the germline V gene are SEHNR and FQNEAQ (reference sequence). The V end was cut by 1 base, the J end by 3 bases, with 4 bases between. Here the CDR3 reads CASSLGRYEQYF. CDR3 DNA sequence: TGTGCCAGCAGCTTAGGACGCTACGAGCAGTACTTC.

The V call is TRBV27, the J call TRBJ2-1; 11 positions agree with TRBD1. V lost 6 bases to trimming and J lost 2 bases; unmatched junction nucleotides: 3. The CDR3 extends over 15 amino acids. Germline CDR1 and CDR2: MNHEY and SMNVEV (reference sequence). CDR3: CASSLGQGAYNEQFF. CDR3 coding DNA: TGTGCCAGCAGCCTGGGACAGGGGGCCTACAATGAGCAGTTCTTC.

This chain links TRBV6-4 with TRBJ1-1; D is perhaps TRBD1 (6 bases). The germline V gene has CDR1 MRHNA and CDR2 SNTAGT. CDR3 length equals 13 residues. Trimming pared 7 bases from V and 1 base from J, leaving 10 bases between. The CDR3 nucleotides read TGTGCCAGCAAGAGACAGGCGAACACTGAAGCTTTCTTT. As protein: CASKRQANTEAFF.

The CDR3 reads CASSGGGSRNTEAFF. CDR3 nucleotides: TGCGCCAGCAGTGGTGGGGGATCACGAAACACTGAAGCTTTCTTT. This chain connects TRBV10-1 to TRBJ1-1; D is possibly TRBD1 (5 bases). V lost 4 bases and J lost 2, with 14 bases in between. The CDR3 is made up of 15 amino acids. The germline CDR1 and CDR2 sequences are WNHNN and SYGVQD (reference sequence).

In regard to this clone: Different DNA sequences within this sample yield the same CDR3. The rearrangement links TRBV18 to TRBJ2-1, with a weak D call TRBD2 (6 bases). Trimming shortened V by 6 bases and J by 4 bases, and 16 bases separated the two germline ends. This CDR3 has 15 residues. CDR1 and CDR2 from the germline V gene are KGHSH and LQKENI. The DNA for the CDR3 is TGTGCCAGCTCCCCCGGGACGGGGGAGTACAATGAGCAGTTCTTC. Amino acids: CASSPGTGEYNEQFF.

This chain uses TRBV14 with TRBJ2-1; tentatively, D is TRBD1 (6 bases). Germline V gene data show CDR1 as SGHDN and CDR2 as FVKESK. The V gene lost 0 bases and the J gene lost 14 bases, with 14 bases spanning the gap. This CDR3 region has 13 residues. As DNA, the CDR3 is TGTGCCAGCAGCCAAGAGGGGGCCCGTGTTAAGTTCTTC. It specifies CASSQEGARVKFF.

This clone showed up just a few times. The rearrangement links TRBV18 to TRBJ1-3; the D is unclear. The CDR3 has 15 amino acids. Germline V gene sequence: CDR1 KGHSH, CDR2 LQKENI. V lost 1 base and J lost 2, with 9 bases in between. CDR3 DNA sequence: TGTGCCAGCTCACCACAGGATCGGCCTGGAAACACCATATATTTT. Protein sequence: CASSPQDRPGNTIYF.

The CDR3 bases are TGCAGCGTTGTCGAGTCCCTCTTCACTGAAGCTTTCTTT. Translation gives CSVVESLFTEAFF. This chain uses TRBV29-1 with TRBJ1-1; D unclear. The V end was cut by 4 bases, the J end by 4 bases, with 13 bases between. The CDR3 is 13 amino acids. The germline CDR1 and CDR2 sequences are SQVTM and ANQGSEA. Based on the CDR3 plus reference TRBV29-1 and TRBJ1-1, the full variable domain is SAVISQKPSRDICQRGTSLTIQCQVDSQVTMMFWYRQQPGQSLTLIATANQGSEATYESGFVIDKFPISRPNLTFSTLTVSNMSPEDSSIYLCSVVESLFTEAFFGQGTRLTVV.

This clone has just a few counts. The V gene is TRBV5-1, the J gene TRBJ2-2, with D perhaps matching TRBD1 (6 bases). V lost 10 bases, J lost 3 bases, and 13 bases lay in between. This CDR3 region has 13 residues. Germline V gives CDR1 SGHRS, CDR2 YFSETQ. The CDR3 region is CAHRQEHTGELFF. CDR3 DNA: TGCGCCCACAGACAGGAGCACACCGGGGAGCTGTTTTTT.

The chain uses TRBV2 and TRBJ2-5, with no clear D. V lost 8 bases, J lost 1 base, and 5 bases lay in between. The CDR3 contains 11 residues. Germline V gives CDR1 SNHLY, CDR2 FYNNEI. The CDR3 loop reads CASHLQETQYF. The DNA of the CDR3 is TGTGCCAGCCACCTCCAAGAGACCCAGTACTTC.